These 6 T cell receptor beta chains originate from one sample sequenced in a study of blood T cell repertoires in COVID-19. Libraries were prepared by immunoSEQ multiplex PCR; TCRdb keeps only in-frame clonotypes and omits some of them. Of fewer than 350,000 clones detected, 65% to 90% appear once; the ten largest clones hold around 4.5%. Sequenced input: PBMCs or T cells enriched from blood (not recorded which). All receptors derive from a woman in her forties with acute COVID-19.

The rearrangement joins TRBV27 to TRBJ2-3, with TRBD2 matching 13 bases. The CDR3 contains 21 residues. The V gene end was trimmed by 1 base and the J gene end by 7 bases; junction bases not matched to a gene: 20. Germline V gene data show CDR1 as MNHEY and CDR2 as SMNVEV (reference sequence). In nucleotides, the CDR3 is TGTGCCAGCAGTTTATTTGGGACTTTAGTCCAAACTAGCGGGAGGGGGAATACGCAGTATTTT. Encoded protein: CASSLFGTLVQTSGRGNTQYF.

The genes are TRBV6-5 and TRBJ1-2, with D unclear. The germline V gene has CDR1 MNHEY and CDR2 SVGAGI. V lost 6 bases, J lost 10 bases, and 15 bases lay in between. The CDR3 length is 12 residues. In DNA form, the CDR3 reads TGTGCCAGCAGCCGGGAGCGCGATAACTACACCTTC. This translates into CASSRERDNYTF.

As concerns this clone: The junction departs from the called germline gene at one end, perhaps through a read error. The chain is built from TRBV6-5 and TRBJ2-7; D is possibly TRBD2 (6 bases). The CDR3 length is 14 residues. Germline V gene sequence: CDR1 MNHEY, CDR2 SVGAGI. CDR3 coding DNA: TGTGCCAGCAGAAAAAGAGTAGGAAGCTTCGGGGACTCCTTC. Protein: CASRKRVGSFGDSF.

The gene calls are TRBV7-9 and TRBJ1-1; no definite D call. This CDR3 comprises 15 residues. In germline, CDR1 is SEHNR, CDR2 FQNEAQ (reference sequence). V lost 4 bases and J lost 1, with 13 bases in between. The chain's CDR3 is CASSSPERRNTEAFF. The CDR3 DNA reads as TGTGCCAGCAGCTCCCCGGAGAGGCGGAACACTGAAGCTTTCTTT.

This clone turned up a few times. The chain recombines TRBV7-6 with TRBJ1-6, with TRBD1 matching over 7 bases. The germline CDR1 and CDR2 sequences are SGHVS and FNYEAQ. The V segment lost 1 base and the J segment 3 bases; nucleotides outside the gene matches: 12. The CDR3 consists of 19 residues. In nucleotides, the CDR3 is TGTGCCAGCAGCTTAGAGAGTGGTTTGAGGGGGCACTATAATTCACCCCTCCACTTT. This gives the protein CASSLESGLRGHYNSPLHF.

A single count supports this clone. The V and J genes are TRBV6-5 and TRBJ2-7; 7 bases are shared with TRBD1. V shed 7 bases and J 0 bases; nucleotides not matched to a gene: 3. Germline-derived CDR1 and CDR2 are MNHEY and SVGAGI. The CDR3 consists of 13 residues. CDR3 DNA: TGTGCCAGCACCACAGGGGCCTCCTACGAGCAGTACTTC. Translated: CASTTGASYEQYF.